This T cell receptor beta chain was sequenced for a study of blood T cells in healthy people across ages. A sample-barcoded 5' primer and a J-beta primer mix were used in a second PCR of roughly 7 to 11 cycles. Each cDNA molecule received a tag from a template-switch adaptor that had 12 random nucleotides. One entry per CDR3 protein results from TCRdb running MiXCR on the 5' RACE reads. The sample records about 690,000 distinct CDR3 sequences, roughly 41% being singletons. Each of the donors had roughly 9.1 milliliters of peripheral blood drawn into EDTA-treated Vacutainer tubes. This CDR3 contains 15 residues. The V end lost 4 bases, the J end lost 14 bases, and 21 bases lay between the germline ends. Germline CDR1 is SGHDN and CDR2 is FVKESK.

The material sequenced was blood. The chain is built from TRBV14 and TRBJ1-6, with a possible D match to TRBD1 (5 bases). The clonotype comes from an older man in good health. In DNA form, the CDR3 reads TGTGCCAGCAGCCTGAGTTGGGACCGAGCAGGGACCCTCCACTTT. Its translation: CASSLSWDRAGTLHF.